This T cell receptor (beta chain) derives from a study of cytomegalovirus exposure and HLA in healthy donors. PCR was performed using 60 Vbeta and 13 Jbeta primers. The protocol was immunoSEQ multiplex PCR, while the TCRdb copy is restricted to in-frame clones and leaves out a portion. The table records over 90,000 clones, under 65% of them present only once. Remarks on this clone: The antigen is not known.

Study findings and constraints: A cluster of highly shared sequence variants was likely a sequencing artifact.

V dropped 5 bases and J dropped 6 bases, with 18 bases sitting between them. Germline V gene lookup returns CDR1 MNHNS and CDR2 SASEGT. The CDR3 contains 15 residues. V usage is TRBV6-1 and J usage is TRBJ2-3; possibly TRBD1 for D (5 bases). The clonotype comes from a man aged 55 to 69 in good health and CMV-seronegative. The sample comprised PBMCs. The CDR3 sequence is CASSHDSIAPDTQYF. The CDR3 nucleotides read TGTGCCAGCAGTCATGACAGTATAGCCCCCGATACGCAGTATTTT.